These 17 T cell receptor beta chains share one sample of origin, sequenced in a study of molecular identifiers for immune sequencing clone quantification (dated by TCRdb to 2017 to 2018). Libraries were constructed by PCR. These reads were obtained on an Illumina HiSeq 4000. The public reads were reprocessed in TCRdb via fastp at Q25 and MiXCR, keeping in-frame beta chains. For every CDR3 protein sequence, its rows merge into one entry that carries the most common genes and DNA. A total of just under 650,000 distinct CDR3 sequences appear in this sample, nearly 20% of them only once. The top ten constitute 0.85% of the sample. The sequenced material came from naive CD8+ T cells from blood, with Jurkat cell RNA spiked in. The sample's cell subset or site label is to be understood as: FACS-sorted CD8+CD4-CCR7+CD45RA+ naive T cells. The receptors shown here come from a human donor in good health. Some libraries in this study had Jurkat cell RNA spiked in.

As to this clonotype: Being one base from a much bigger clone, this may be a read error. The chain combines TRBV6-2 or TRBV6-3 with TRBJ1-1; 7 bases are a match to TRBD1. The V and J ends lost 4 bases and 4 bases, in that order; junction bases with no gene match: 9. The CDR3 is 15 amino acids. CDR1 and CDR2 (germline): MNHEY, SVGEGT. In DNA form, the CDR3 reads TGTGCCAGCAGTTTACAGGGGTTGAAGAGCACTGAAGCTTTCTTT. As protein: CASSLQGLKSTEAFF.

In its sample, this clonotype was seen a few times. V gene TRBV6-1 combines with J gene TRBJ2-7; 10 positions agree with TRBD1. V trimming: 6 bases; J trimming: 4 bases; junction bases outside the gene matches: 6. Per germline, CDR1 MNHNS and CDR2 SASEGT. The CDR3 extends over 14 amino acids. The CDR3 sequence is CASRDRGAAYEQYF. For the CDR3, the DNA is TGTGCCAGCAGGGACAGGGGGGCTGCTTACGAGCAGTACTTC.

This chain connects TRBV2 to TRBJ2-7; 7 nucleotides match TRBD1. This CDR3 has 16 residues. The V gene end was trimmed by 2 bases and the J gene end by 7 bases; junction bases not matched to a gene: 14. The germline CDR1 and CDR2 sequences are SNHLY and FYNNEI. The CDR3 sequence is CASSENSGTVSREQYF. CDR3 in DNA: TGTGCCAGCAGTGAAAATTCTGGGACAGTAAGTAGAGAGCAGTACTTC. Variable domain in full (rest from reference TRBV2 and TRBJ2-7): EPEVTQTPSHQVTQMGQEVILRCVPISNHLYFYWYRQILGQKVEFLVSFYNNEISEKSEIFDDQFSVERPDGSNFTLKIRSTKLEDSAMYFCASSENSGTVSREQYFGPGTRLTVT.

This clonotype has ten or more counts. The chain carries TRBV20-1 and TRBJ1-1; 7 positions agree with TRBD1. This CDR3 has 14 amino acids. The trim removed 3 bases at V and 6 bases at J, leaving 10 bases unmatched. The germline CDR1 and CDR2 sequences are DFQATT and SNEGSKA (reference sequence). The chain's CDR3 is CSASPGQGVPEAFF. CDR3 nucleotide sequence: TGCAGTGCTAGTCCCGGGCAGGGGGTCCCTGAAGCTTTCTTT.

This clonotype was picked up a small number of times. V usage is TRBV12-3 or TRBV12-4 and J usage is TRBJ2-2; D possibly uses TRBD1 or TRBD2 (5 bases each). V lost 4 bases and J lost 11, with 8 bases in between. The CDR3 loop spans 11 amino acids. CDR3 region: CASSSGTELFF. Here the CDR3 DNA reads TGTGCCAGCAGTTCGGGGACCGAGCTGTTTTTT.

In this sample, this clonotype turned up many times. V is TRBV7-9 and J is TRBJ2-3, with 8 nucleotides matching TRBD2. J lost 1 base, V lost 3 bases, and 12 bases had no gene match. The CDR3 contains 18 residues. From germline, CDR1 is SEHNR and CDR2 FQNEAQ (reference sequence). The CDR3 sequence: CASSFLPGLGSGTDTQYF. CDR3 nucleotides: TGTGCCAGCAGCTTCCTACCGGGACTAGGATCGGGCACAGATACGCAGTATTTT. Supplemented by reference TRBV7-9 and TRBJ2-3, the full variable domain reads DTGVSQNPRHKITKRGQNVTFRCDPISEHNRLYWYRQTLGQGPEFLTYFQNEAQLEKSRLLSDRFSAERPKGSFSTLEIQRTEQGDSAMYLCASSFLPGLGSGTDTQYFGPGTRLTVL.

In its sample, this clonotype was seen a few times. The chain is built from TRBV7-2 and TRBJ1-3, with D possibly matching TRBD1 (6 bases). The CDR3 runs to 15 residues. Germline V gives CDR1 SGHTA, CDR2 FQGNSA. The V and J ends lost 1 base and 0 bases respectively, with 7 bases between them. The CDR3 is CASSLDRASGNTIYF. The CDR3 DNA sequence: TGTGCCAGCAGCTTAGACAGGGCCTCTGGAAACACCATATATTTT.

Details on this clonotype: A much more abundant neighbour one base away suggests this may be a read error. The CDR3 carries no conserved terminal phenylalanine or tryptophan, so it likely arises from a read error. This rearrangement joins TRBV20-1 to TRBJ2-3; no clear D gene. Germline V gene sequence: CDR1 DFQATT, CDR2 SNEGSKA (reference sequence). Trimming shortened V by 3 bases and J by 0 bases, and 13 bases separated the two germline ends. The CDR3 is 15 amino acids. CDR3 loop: CSASLYEFSTDTQYL. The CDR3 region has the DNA TGCAGTGCTAGTCTCTACGAGTTTAGCACAGATACGCAGTATCTT.

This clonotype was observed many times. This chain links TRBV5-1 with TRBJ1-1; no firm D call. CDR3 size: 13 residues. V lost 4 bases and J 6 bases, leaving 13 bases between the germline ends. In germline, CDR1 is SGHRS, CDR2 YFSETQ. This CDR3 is CASSNGVVAEAFF. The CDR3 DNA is TGCGCCAGCAGCAACGGGGTGGTCGCTGAAGCTTTCTTT.

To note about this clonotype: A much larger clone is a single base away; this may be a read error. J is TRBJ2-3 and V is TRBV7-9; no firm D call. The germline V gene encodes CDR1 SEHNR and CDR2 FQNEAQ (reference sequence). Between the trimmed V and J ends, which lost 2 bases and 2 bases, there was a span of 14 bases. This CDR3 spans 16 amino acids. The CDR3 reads CASSLLVLLYTDTQYF. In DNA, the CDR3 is TGTGCCAGCAGCTTACTGGTGCTGCTCTACACAGATACGCAGTATTTT.

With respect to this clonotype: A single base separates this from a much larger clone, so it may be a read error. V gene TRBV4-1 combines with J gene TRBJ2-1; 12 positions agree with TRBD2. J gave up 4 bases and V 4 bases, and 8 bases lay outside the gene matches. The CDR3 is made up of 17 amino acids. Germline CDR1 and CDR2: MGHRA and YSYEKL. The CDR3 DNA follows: TGCGCCAGCAGCCGAGGGGCTAGCGGGGGGGAATACAATGAGCAGTTCTTC. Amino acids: CASSRGASGGEYNEQFF.

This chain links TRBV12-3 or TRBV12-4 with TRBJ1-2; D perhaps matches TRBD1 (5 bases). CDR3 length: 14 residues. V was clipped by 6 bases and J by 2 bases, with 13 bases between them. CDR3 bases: TGTGCCAGCAGCCTATTCGAGGGGAACTATGGCTACACCTTC. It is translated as CASSLFEGNYGYTF.

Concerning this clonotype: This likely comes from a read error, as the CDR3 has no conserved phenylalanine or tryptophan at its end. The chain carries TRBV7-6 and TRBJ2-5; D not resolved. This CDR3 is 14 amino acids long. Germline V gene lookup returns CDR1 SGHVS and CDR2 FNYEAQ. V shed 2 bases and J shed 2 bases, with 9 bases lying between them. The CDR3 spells CASSLHISQETQYS. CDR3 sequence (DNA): TGTGCCAGCAGCTTACATATTAGTCAAGAGACCCAGTACTCC.

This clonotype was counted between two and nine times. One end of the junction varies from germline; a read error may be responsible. The chain's CDR3 is CASSHTSSDSSCEQYF. The CDR3 region has the DNA TGCGCCAGCAGCCACACCTCCTCGGACAGCTCCTGCGAGCAGTACTTC. The chain links TRBV4-1 to TRBJ2-7; perhaps TRBD1 as D (6 bases). From germline, CDR1 is MGHRA and CDR2 YSYEKL. This CDR3 has 16 residues.

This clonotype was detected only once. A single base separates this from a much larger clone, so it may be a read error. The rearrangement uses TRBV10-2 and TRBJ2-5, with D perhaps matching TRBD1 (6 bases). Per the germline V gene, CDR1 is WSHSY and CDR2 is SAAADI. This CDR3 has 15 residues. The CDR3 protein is CASSERDSGAEIQYF. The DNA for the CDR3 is TGCGCCAGCAGTGAGAGAGATTCAGGGGCAGAGATCCAGTACTTC.

The CDR3 sequence is CASSQGFDRTKQYF. The CDR3 bases are TGTGCCAGCAGCCAGGGCTTCGACCGAACGAAGCAGTACTTC. The chain has TRBV3-1 and TRBJ2-7, with D unclear. CDR3 length: 14 amino acids. The V gene's germline CDR1 is LGHDT and CDR2 YNNKEL (reference sequence). Trimming shortened V by 3 bases and J by 8 bases, and 17 bases separated the two germline ends.

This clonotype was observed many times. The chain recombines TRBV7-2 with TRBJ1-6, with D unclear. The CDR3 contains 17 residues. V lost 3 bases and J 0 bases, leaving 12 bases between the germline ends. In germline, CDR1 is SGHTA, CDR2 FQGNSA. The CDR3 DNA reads TGTGCCAGCAGCTTGGGCATCCTGAGCTCCTATAATTCACCCCTCCACTTT. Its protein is CASSLGILSSYNSPLHF.